This passage covers 13 T cell receptor beta chains from one sample sequenced in a study of T cells after yellow fever vaccination. TCRdb ran MiXCR on the 5' RACE reads and lists one entry per CDR3 protein. The sample yields roughly 400,000 distinct CDR3 sequences, over 15% seen once. Here the sequenced sample was PBMCs, taken before the yellow fever booster vaccination. Receptors originate from a man in his late teens or twenties who received the YFV17D yellow fever vaccine.

The V gene is TRBV4-3, the J gene TRBJ2-2; D is possibly TRBD1 (5 bases). Germline CDR1 reads LGHNA; CDR2 reads YSLEER. The CDR3 contains 17 residues. The V and J ends lost 3 bases and 10 bases respectively, with 24 bases between them. The CDR3 region is CASSHSQYPSEGEELFF. DNA of the CDR3: TGCGCCAGCAGCCATTCCCAGTATCCTAGTGAAGGGGAGGAGCTGTTTTTT.

This clonotype was counted a few times. The chain links TRBV7-9 to TRBJ1-5, with D perhaps matching TRBD1 (5 bases). Germline V CDR1 and CDR2: SEHNR, FQNEAQ (reference sequence). The length of the CDR3 is 14 residues. V lost 5 bases, J lost 4 bases, and 12 bases lay in between. CDR3 loop: CASSLRDGNQPQHF. The CDR3 DNA reads TGTGCCAGCAGCCTCAGGGACGGAAATCAGCCCCAGCATTTT.

The chain carries TRBV5-1 and TRBJ1-1, with a possible D match to TRBD1 (5 bases). Germline loops: CDR1 SGHRS, CDR2 YFSETQ. CDR3 size: 14 residues. V lost 0 bases and J lost 10, with 16 bases in between. For the CDR3, the DNA is TGCGCCAGCAGCTTGGAAATGGGTCGGGGGGGAGCTTTCTTT. Its translation: CASSLEMGRGGAFF. The full variable domain, rest sourced from reference TRBV5-1 and TRBJ1-1, is KAGVTQTPRYLIKTRGQQVTLSCSPISGHRSVSWYQQTPGQGLQFLFEYFSETQRNKGNFPGRFSGRQFSNSRSEMNVSTLELGDSALYLCASSLEMGRGGAFFGQGTRLTVV.

This clonotype has a count of ten or more. The chain carries TRBV5-1 and TRBJ2-7, with D unclear. V lost 3 bases and J lost 2, with 6 bases in between. Germline values: CDR1 SGHRS, CDR2 YFSETQ. The CDR3 spans 12 residues. CDR3: CASSSETYEQYF. DNA for the CDR3: TGCGCCAGCAGCTCGGAGACCTACGAGCAGTACTTC.

This chain uses TRBV20-1 with TRBJ1-5; TRBD1 aligns across 10 bases. CDR3 length equals 13 residues. The V and J ends lost 1 base and 7 bases, in that order; junction bases with no gene match: 1. The germline V gene has CDR1 DFQATT and CDR2 SNEGSKA (reference sequence). CDR3 in amino acids: CSARGQGAQPQHF. CDR3 nucleotide sequence: TGCAGTGCTAGAGGACAGGGGGCCCAGCCCCAGCATTTT.

The count of this clonotype is one. This rearrangement joins TRBV5-1 to TRBJ2-3, with D hard to call. V lost 0 bases and J lost 0, with 8 bases in between. This CDR3 has 15 amino acids. Germline lookup yields CDR1 SGHRS and CDR2 YFSETQ. For the CDR3, the DNA is TGCGCCAGCAGCTTGGATGCAGCTAGCACAGATACGCAGTATTTT. It specifies CASSLDAASTDTQYF.

This clonotype has more than one count but fewer than ten. This chain uses TRBV5-4 with TRBJ2-5; tentative D call: TRBD1 (6 bases). Trimming left V 3 bases short and J 2 bases short, with 17 bases between. CDR3 size: 16 residues. The germline V gene has CDR1 SGHNT and CDR2 YYREEE (reference sequence). CDR3 sequence reads: CASSWDGQTNQETQYF. Here the CDR3 DNA reads TGTGCCAGCAGCTGGGACGGACAGACGAATCAAGAGACCCAGTACTTC.

The CDR3 spells CASSSWGRTGYAQYF. CDR3 nucleotides: TGTGCCAGCAGCTCCTGGGGCAGGACCGGATATGCGCAGTATTTT. The chain links TRBV7-3 to TRBJ2-3; the D gene is possibly TRBD1 (5 bases). The CDR3 length is 15 residues. Looked up from germline, CDR1 is SGHTA and CDR2 is FQGTGA. Between the trimmed V and J ends, which lost 4 bases and 10 bases, there was a span of 21 bases. Complete variable domain (other parts from reference TRBV7-3 and TRBJ2-3): GAGVSQTPSNKVTEKGKYVELRCDPISGHTALYWYRQSLGQGPEFLIYFQGTGAADDSGLPNDRFFAVRPEGSVSTLKIQRTERGDSAVYLCASSSWGRTGYAQYFGPGTRLTVL.

This chain connects TRBV20-1 to TRBJ1-2; 8 bases are shared with TRBD1. Germline V lookup: CDR1 DFQATT, CDR2 SNEGSKA (reference sequence). The CDR3 spans 14 residues. V lost 4 bases and J lost 4; bases outside the gene matches: 8. CDR3 sequence (DNA): TGCAGTGCTACCGGACAGGGAGCGGTCTATGGCTACACCTTC. This encodes CSATGQGAVYGYTF.

There are a few counts of this clonotype. The chain is built from TRBV5-5 and TRBJ2-5; 10 bases line up with TRBD2. The CDR3 is made up of 17 amino acids. In germline, CDR1 is SGHKS, CDR2 YYEKEE (reference sequence). With 4 bases clipped from V and 5 bases from J, the junction kept 14 bases outside the gene matches. CDR3 in amino acids: CASSPERSGGAGETQYF. The CDR3, as DNA: TGTGCCAGCAGCCCGGAAAGGAGCGGGGGGGCCGGGGAGACCCAGTACTTC.

This clonotype was detected a few times. This rearrangement joins TRBV5-8 to TRBJ2-7; D unclear. CDR3 length: 15 amino acids. Per the germline V gene, CDR1 is SGHTS and CDR2 is YDEGEE. The V end was cut by 0 bases, the J end by 2 bases, with 12 bases between. For the CDR3, the DNA is TGTGCCAGCAGCTTGGGTACTTTTGGCACCTACGAGCAGTACGTC. Translation gives CASSLGTFGTYEQYV.

The chain joins TRBV7-7 to TRBJ2-5; 9 bases are a match to TRBD2. Germline trimming cut 4 bases from V and 5 bases from J; bases unmatched to any gene: 5. Germline V gene data show CDR1 as SSHAT and CDR2 as FNYEAQ (reference sequence). The CDR3 length is 14 residues. The CDR3 sequence: CASSSGTSLETQYF. The CDR3 coding sequence is TGTGCCAGCAGCTCCGGGACTAGCTTGGAGACCCAGTACTTC.

This clonotype occurred a few times. This chain links TRBV5-5 with TRBJ2-5, with D hard to call. Between the trimmed V and J ends, which lost 0 bases and 2 bases, there was a span of 8 bases. The germline V gene has CDR1 SGHKS and CDR2 YYEKEE (reference sequence). This CDR3 spans 14 amino acids. CDR3: CASSLAPVQETQYF. In DNA form, the CDR3 reads TGTGCCAGCAGCTTGGCCCCTGTACAAGAGACCCAGTACTTC. Together with reference TRBV5-5 and TRBJ2-5, the CDR3 gives the full variable domain: DAGVTQSPTHLIKTRGQQVTLRCSPISGHKSVSWYQQVLGQGPQFIFQYYEKEERGRGNFPDRFSARQFPNYSSELNVNALLLGDSALYLCASSLAPVQETQYFGPGTRLLVL.